The 3 T cell receptor beta chains reported below all come from one sample, sequenced in a study of sequential checkpoint blockade in melanoma. Treatment here: randomized to nivolumab then ipilimumab (arm A) or the reverse (arm B). Here immunoSEQ multiplex PCR was the method, and the copy in TCRdb shows in-frame clones only, minus some. The top ten clones hold around 12% of a sample with under 40,000 clones, 70% to 90% of them seen once. The sample in question was CD8+ T cells sorted from blood (inferred from file names), obtained from a patient given nivolumab and ipilimumab in sequence. These receptors all stem from a human donor with melanoma.

The V gene is TRBV5-1, the J gene TRBJ2-7; 9 bases fit TRBD2. CDR1 and CDR2 from the germline V gene are SGHRS and YFSETQ. Germline trimming cut 0 bases from V and 6 bases from J; bases unmatched to any gene: 4. The length of the CDR3 is 14 residues. The CDR3 DNA sequence: TGCGCCAGCAGCTTGGGGCTAGCGGGACCCGAGCAGTACTTC. It yields the protein CASSLGLAGPEQYF.

The J gene is TRBJ2-1, the V gene TRBV4-2; a weak D match, TRBD2 (6 bases). The CDR3 contains 15 residues. V lost 0 bases to trimming and J lost 8 bases, with 14 bases between them. Per germline, CDR1 LGHNA and CDR2 YNFKEQ. The CDR3 DNA sequence: TGTGCCAGCAGCCAAGAGAGCCCCCAGCGGGATGAGCAGTTCTTC. The encoded protein is CASSQESPQRDEQFF.

The rearrangement uses TRBV7-8 and TRBJ2-1, with D possibly TRBD2 on 7 matching bases. V was cut by 2 bases and J by 7 bases, with 15 bases left in between. The germline gives CDR1 SGHVS, CDR2 FQNEAQ. The CDR3 is made up of 15 amino acids. CDR3: CASSLRAGEGNEQFF. The CDR3 region has the DNA TGTGCCAGCAGCTTAAGGGCAGGGGAGGGGAATGAGCAGTTCTTC.